This passage covers 10 T cell receptor beta chains from one sample sequenced in a study of Graves' ophthalmopathy and Graves' hyperthyroidism. Amplification of TCR beta CDR3 regions used RNA transcripts. First-round RT-PCR used HTBI primers; second-round multiplex PCR followed. TCRdb processed the multiplex PCR reads anew with MiXCR; each CDR3 protein has one entry. Of about 1.2 million distinct CDR3 sequences detected, approximately 35% appear once; the ten largest clones hold roughly 10%. Source material: peripheral blood or thyroid tissue (not recorded which). The source is an adult man with Graves' hyperthyroidism.

This clonotype was found a few times. The chain carries TRBV7-2 and TRBJ2-2, with D uncertain. Trimming stripped 1 base from V and 1 base from J, with 7 bases between. The CDR3 runs to 15 residues. CDR1 and CDR2 (germline): SGHTA, FQGNSA. Written as DNA, the CDR3 is TGTGCCAGCAGCTTAGATTCGAAGAACACCGGGGAGCTGTTTTTT. This encodes CASSLDSKNTGELFF.

This clonotype showed up many times. The chain links TRBV29-1 to TRBJ2-7, with 8 bases that match TRBD1. The length of the CDR3 is 14 residues. V was pared by 4 bases and J by 4 bases, with 9 bases of the junction left unmatched. Germline loops: CDR1 SQVTM, CDR2 ANQGSEA. CDR3 DNA sequence: TGCAGCGTTGTGACAGGGGTCGGAGGTTACGAGCAGTACTTC. Translating it yields CSVVTGVGGYEQYF.

The chain has TRBV5-1 and TRBJ2-7; either TRBD1 or TRBD2 may supply D (5 bases each). Trimming cost V 4 bases and J 5 bases, with 13 bases left between them. Germline CDR1 reads SGHRS; CDR2 reads YFSETQ. The CDR3 has 13 amino acids. CDR3 coding DNA: TGCGCCAGCAGCCCCGGGACCGTAGACGAGCAGTACTTC. Amino acid sequence: CASSPGTVDEQYF.

This clonotype appeared a few times. The chain combines TRBV5-1 with TRBJ1-5; a weak D match, TRBD1 (5 bases). Germline loops: CDR1 SGHRS, CDR2 YFSETQ. The CDR3 is 15 residues long. Between the trimmed V and J ends, which lost 1 base and 4 bases, there was a span of 12 bases. Here the CDR3 reads CASSLRGDGNQPQHF. CDR3 nucleotides: TGCGCCAGCAGCTTGCGGGGGGATGGAAATCAGCCCCAGCATTTT.

This clonotype was found many times. This chain joins TRBV7-3 and TRBJ1-1; 9 positions agree with TRBD1. V lost 6 bases and J lost 2; bases outside the gene matches: 7. Germline CDR1 is SGHTA and CDR2 is FQGTGA. CDR3 length: 15 residues. This CDR3 reads CASRRGQGDNTEAFF. The CDR3 bases are TGTGCCAGCAGGCGGGGACAGGGAGACAACACTGAAGCTTTCTTT.

As regards this clonotype: Given a much more abundant clone one base away, this may be a read error. The chain recombines TRBV24-1 with TRBJ2-7, with no clear D. The CDR3 sequence is 17 residues long. CDR1 KGHDR and CDR2 SFDVKD come from the germline V gene. With 8 bases removed from V and 2 bases from J, the gap between germline ends came to 24 bases. CDR3 protein: CATTNPTLPPFAYEQYF. CDR3 DNA: TGTGCCACCACCAATCCTACCCTGCCTCCGTTCGCCTACGAGCAGTACTTC.

This clonotype was recorded many times. This sequence joins TRBV29-1 and TRBJ1-2; 7 bases are a match to TRBD1. CDR3 length: 11 amino acids. Germline assignment: CDR1 SQVTM and CDR2 ANQGSEA. The CDR3 here is CNARDSSGYTF. Written as DNA, the CDR3 is TGCAATGCCCGGGACAGTAGTGGCTACACCTTC.

A word on this clonotype: At one end, the junction sequence differs from germline, possibly due to a read error. The gene calls are TRBV7-9 and TRBJ1-6, with D perhaps TRBD1 (6 bases). Germline CDR1 and CDR2: SEHNR and FQNEAQ (reference sequence). There are 16 residues in the CDR3. The CDR3 here is CASNLNVGGGGSPLHF. DNA for the CDR3: TGTGCCAGCAACTTAAATGTGGGGGGCGGGGGTTCACCCCTCCACTTT.

The chain is built from TRBV25-1 and TRBJ2-7; the match to TRBD2 covers 7 bases. Germline loops: CDR1 MGHDK, CDR2 SYGVNS. The CDR3 contains 17 residues. With V trimmed by 5 bases and J by 3 bases, 16 bases remained unmatched. The CDR3 protein is CASSYLTLASGGYEQYF. As DNA, the CDR3 is TGTGCCAGCAGTTACCTTACCCTCGCGTCGGGGGGCTACGAGCAGTACTTC.

V and J are TRBV13 and TRBJ2-5; 12 nucleotides match TRBD2. The CDR3 is 15 amino acids. V shed 6 bases, J shed 10 bases, and the junction held 12 bases outside the gene matches. Germline CDR1 and CDR2: PRHDT and FYEKMQ (reference sequence). The CDR3 sequence: CASSYGLAGLAHQYF. CDR3 DNA: TGTGCCAGCAGTTACGGACTAGCGGGACTTGCCCACCAGTACTTC.